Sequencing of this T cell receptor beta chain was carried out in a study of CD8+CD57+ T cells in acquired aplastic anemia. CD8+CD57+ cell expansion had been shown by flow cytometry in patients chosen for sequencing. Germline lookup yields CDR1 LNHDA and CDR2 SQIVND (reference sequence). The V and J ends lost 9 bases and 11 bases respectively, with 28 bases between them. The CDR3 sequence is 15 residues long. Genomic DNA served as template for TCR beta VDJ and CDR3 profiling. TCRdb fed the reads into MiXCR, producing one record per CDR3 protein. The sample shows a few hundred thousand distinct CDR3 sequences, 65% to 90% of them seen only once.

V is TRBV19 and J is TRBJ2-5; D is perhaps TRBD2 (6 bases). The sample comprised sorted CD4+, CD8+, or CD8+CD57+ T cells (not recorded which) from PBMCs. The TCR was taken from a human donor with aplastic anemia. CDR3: CASSSRGTSGNTQYF. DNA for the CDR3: TGTGCCAGCAGTTCGAGAGGGACTTCGGGAAATACGCAGTACTTC.